This is a list of T cell receptor beta chains from one sample in a study of blood T cell repertoires in COVID-19. The repertoire was sequenced with immunoSEQ multiplex PCR; TCRdb's copy has only in-frame clones and lacks some. This repertoire shows just over 70,000 clones, 90% to 95% found once; its top ten account for around 9%. Sequencing used peripheral blood. These receptors all come from a human donor in a cohort sampled during active COVID-19. Each CDR3 is given with its conserved first and last residue. D genes are given only for firm matches. The size field is filled for only some rows; it gives once, few, many or a size class.

V gene: TRBV7-6; D gene: TRBD2; clone size: -; J gene: TRBJ2-7; CDR3 protein: CASTPGLAGGESSYEQYF; CDR3 DNA: TGTGCCAGCACCCCGGGGCTAGCGGGGGGTGAGAGCTCCTACGAGCAGTACTTC
V gene: TRBV25-1; D gene: TRBD2; clone size: -; J gene: TRBJ2-4; CDR3 protein: CASSEDIAGVGKNIQYF; CDR3 DNA: TGTGCCAGCAGTGAAGACATAGCGGGAGTGGGCAAAAACATTCAGTACTTC
V gene: TRBV5-3; D gene: -; clone size: once; J gene: TRBJ1-6; CDR3 protein: CARSFRTAFLKHNSPLHF; CDR3 DNA: TGTGCCAGAAGCTTCCGGACAGCCTTCCTCAAACATAATTCACCCCTCCACTTT
V gene: TRBV5-4; D gene: TRBD1; clone size: -; J gene: TRBJ2-1; CDR3 protein: CASSLEGGRGQEQFF; CDR3 DNA: TGTGCCAGCAGCCTGGAAGGGGGCAGGGGCCAAGAGCAGTTCTTC
V gene: TRBV27; D gene: TRBD1; clone size: -; J gene: TRBJ1-2; CDR3 protein: CASSLGQGNGYTF; CDR3 DNA: TGTGCCAGCAGTTTGGGACAGGGAAATGGCTACACCTTC
V gene: TRBV11-2; D gene: -; clone size: -; J gene: TRBJ1-1; CDR3 protein: CASSSAFLAGTEAFF; CDR3 DNA: TGTGCCAGCAGTTCTGCCTTTCTGGCGGGCACTGAAGCTTTCTTT
V gene: TRBV4-1; D gene: -; clone size: -; J gene: TRBJ2-7; CDR3 protein: CASSQVAGDYEQYF; CDR3 DNA: TGCGCCAGCAGCCAGGTTGCAGGGGATTACGAGCAGTACTTC
V gene: TRBV27; D gene: -; clone size: -; J gene: TRBJ1-1; CDR3 protein: CASRRSVYKVTEAFF; CDR3 DNA: TGTGCCAGCAGAAGGAGCGTTTATAAGGTTACTGAAGCTTTCTTT
V gene: TRBV12-5; D gene: -; clone size: -; J gene: TRBJ1-4; CDR3 protein: CASGFGIPNEKLFF; CDR3 DNA: TGTGCTAGTGGTTTTGGCATACCTAATGAAAAACTGTTTTTT
V gene: TRBV3-1/TRBV3-2; D gene: TRBD1; clone size: -; J gene: TRBJ1-1; CDR3 protein: CASSQDRTGENTEAFF; CDR3 DNA: TGTGCCAGCAGCCAAGATCGCACAGGGGAAAACACTGAAGCTTTCTTT
V gene: TRBV5-1; D gene: TRBD1; clone size: once; J gene: TRBJ1-2; CDR3 protein: CASSSLGTGDYGYTF; CDR3 DNA: TGCGCCAGCAGCTCGCTCGGGACAGGGGACTATGGCTACACCTTC
V gene: TRBV11-2; D gene: TRBD1; clone size: -; J gene: TRBJ2-7; CDR3 protein: CASSLDRKGATLEQYF; CDR3 DNA: TGTGCCAGCAGCTTAGATCGGAAGGGGGCAACCCTCGAGCAGTACTTC
V gene: TRBV5-6; D gene: -; clone size: -; J gene: TRBJ1-5; CDR3 protein: CASSLGVGQPQHF; CDR3 DNA: TGTGCCAGCAGCTTAGGGGTTGGACAGCCCCAGCATTTT
V gene: TRBV11-2; D gene: -; clone size: -; J gene: TRBJ2-5; CDR3 protein: CASSLDRIQETQYF; CDR3 DNA: TGTGCCAGCAGCTTAGACAGGATCCAAGAGACCCAGTACTTC
V gene: TRBV2; D gene: -; clone size: -; J gene: TRBJ1-2; CDR3 protein: CASSEARAPANYGYTF; CDR3 DNA: TGTGCCAGCAGTGAAGCGCGGGCACCAGCTAACTATGGCTACACCTTC
V gene: TRBV10-3; D gene: TRBD1; clone size: -; J gene: TRBJ2-4; CDR3 protein: CAISDSQGAHLAKNIQYF; CDR3 DNA: TGTGCCATCAGTGACTCCCAGGGGGCCCATCTAGCCAAAAACATTCAGTACTTC
V gene: TRBV29-1; D gene: -; clone size: -; J gene: TRBJ1-2; CDR3 protein: CSVWAGQIYGYTF; CDR3 DNA: TGCAGCGTTTGGGCGGGGCAGATCTATGGCTACACCTTC
V gene: TRBV11-2; D gene: -; clone size: -; J gene: TRBJ1-4; CDR3 protein: CASSLDQRGWEKLFF; CDR3 DNA: TGTGCCAGCAGCTTAGATCAAAGGGGATGGGAAAAACTGTTTTTT
V gene: TRBV30; D gene: -; clone size: -; J gene: TRBJ1-2; CDR3 protein: CAWGGGSNYGYTF; CDR3 DNA: TGTGCCTGGGGTGGAGGGAGTAACTATGGCTACACCTTC
V gene: TRBV5-1; D gene: TRBD1; clone size: -; J gene: TRBJ1-2; CDR3 protein: CASSFGTGEGYTF; CDR3 DNA: TGCGCCAGCAGCTTCGGGACAGGGGAAGGCTACACCTTC
V gene: TRBV4-1; D gene: TRBD2; clone size: once; J gene: TRBJ2-3; CDR3 protein: CASSQESLAGPHLTDTQYF; CDR3 DNA: TGCGCCAGCAGCCAAGAATCTCTAGCGGGGCCCCATCTCACAGATACGCAGTATTTT
V gene: TRBV2; D gene: TRBD1; clone size: -; J gene: TRBJ1-5; CDR3 protein: CASGGGGQGAFNQPQHF; CDR3 DNA: TGTGCCAGCGGAGGAGGCGGACAGGGGGCATTTAATCAGCCCCAGCATTTT
V gene: TRBV7-8; D gene: -; clone size: -; J gene: TRBJ1-3; CDR3 protein: CASSSGLSSGNTIYF; CDR3 DNA: TGTGCCAGCAGCTCGGGACTGAGCTCTGGAAACACCATATATTTT
V gene: TRBV2; D gene: -; clone size: -; J gene: TRBJ1-4; CDR3 protein: CASREDSGINEKLFF; CDR3 DNA: TGTGCCAGCAGGGAGGACAGCGGGATCAATGAAAAACTGTTTTTT
V gene: TRBV5-1; D gene: TRBD2; clone size: -; J gene: TRBJ2-7; CDR3 protein: CASSGTSGGEQYF; CDR3 DNA: TGCGCCAGCAGCGGGACTAGCGGGGGGGAGCAGTACTTC
V gene: TRBV5-5; D gene: TRBD1; clone size: few; J gene: TRBJ2-7; CDR3 protein: CASSQGAYEQYF; CDR3 DNA: TGTGCCAGTTCCCAGGGGGCCTACGAGCAGTACTTC